The T cell receptor (beta chain) described here comes from a study of cytomegalovirus exposure and HLA in healthy donors. This clone was counted only a few times. Its cognate antigen is unknown. The PCR made use of 60 Vbeta and 13 Jbeta primers. Sequenced by immunoSEQ multiplex PCR; TCRdb stores in-frame clones only, minus some. Among 160,000 or so clones listed, around 69% were seen once. Study-level results: The study recorded over 150 TCR beta chains that were cytomegalovirus-associated.

The germline V gene encodes CDR1 SGHDT and CDR2 YYEEEE. V lost 0 bases, J lost 8 bases, and 11 bases lay in between. The CDR3 has 13 amino acids. The TCR originated in a woman in her 30s in good health and CMV-seronegative. Sequencing was done on a sample of PBMCs. V is TRBV5-6 and J is TRBJ1-2; no definite D call. DNA of the CDR3: TGTGCCAGCAGCTTGGACCTGAGGGAAGGCTACACCTTC. Translating gives CASSLDLREGYTF.